The 14 T cell receptor beta chains below all came from one sample that was sequenced in a study of T cells after posttransplantation cyclophosphamide. TCRdb's copy holds only in-frame clones and misses some; the assay was immunoSEQ multiplex PCR. The sample has about 24,000 clones, none seen only once. Material: PBMCs. The receptors originated from a woman aged 55-70 years in good health, CMV-negative, and a related stem cell transplant donor.

This clone was seen ten or more times. The V call is TRBV10-3, the J call TRBJ2-2, with D tentatively TRBD2 (5 bases). Trimming took 10 bases from V and 2 from J, leaving 14 bases between them. The CDR3 contains 14 residues. Germline V gene data show CDR1 as ENHRY and CDR2 as SYGVKD. The CDR3 region has the DNA TGTGCCACCCGATGGGGAGTAAACACCGGGGAGCTGTTTTTT. The encoded protein is CATRWGVNTGELFF.

In this sample, this clone turned up many times. The chain joins TRBV6-1 to TRBJ1-2, with 9 nucleotides matching TRBD1. Germline V CDR1 and CDR2: MNHNS, SASEGT. Trimming cost V 8 bases and J 4 bases; bases outside gene matches: 8. The CDR3 totals 14 residues. This chain's CDR3 is CASVGQGIFYGYTF. The CDR3 nucleotides are TGTGCCAGCGTGGGACAGGGAATCTTCTATGGCTACACCTTC.

The table lists this clone with many counts. The rearrangement links TRBV11-1 to TRBJ2-7; D call uncertain. Trimming removed 5 bases at V and 7 bases at J, with 15 bases between. The CDR3 is 13 residues long. Germline CDR1 SGHAT, CDR2 FQDESV (reference sequence). The CDR3 loop reads CASSPDGTWEQYV. DNA of the CDR3: TGTGCCAGCAGCCCGGACGGAACGTGGGAGCAGTACGTC.

This clone has a count of ten or more. The V gene is TRBV7-9, the J gene TRBJ1-4; weak D call: TRBD1 (6 bases). The CDR3 consists of 16 residues. In germline, CDR1 is SEHNR, CDR2 FQNEAQ (reference sequence). The V end lost 1 base, the J end lost 5 bases, and 14 bases lay between the germline ends. Here the CDR3 DNA reads TGTGCCAGCAGCTTAGGACAGGCCTCCTCAAATGAAAAACTGTTTTTT. Translated: CASSLGQASSNEKLFF.

This clone was observed a handful of times. This chain joins TRBV28 and TRBJ2-1; a possible D gene is TRBD2 (5 bases). Germline CDR1 reads MDHEN; CDR2 reads SYDVKM. V was clipped by 3 bases and J by 5 bases, with 11 bases between them. The CDR3 sequence is 14 residues long. As DNA, the CDR3 is TGTGCCAGCAGTTTGGCCCTACTAGACAATGAGCAGTTCTTC. Residues: CASSLALLDNEQFF.

This clone turned up a few times. V gene TRBV28 combines with J gene TRBJ2-4; 7 bases fit TRBD1. Looked up from germline, CDR1 is MDHEN and CDR2 is SYDVKM. The CDR3 totals 14 residues. The ends lost 5 bases at V and 2 bases at J; junction bases unmatched: 3. The DNA for the CDR3 is TGTGCCAGCAGTGCAGGGGGATCCAAAAACATTCAGTACTTC. It codes for CASSAGGSKNIQYF.

This clone was seen at least ten times. This chain connects TRBV10-3 to TRBJ1-2; D unclear. Germline assignment: CDR1 ENHRY and CDR2 SYGVKD. Trimming pared 2 bases from V and 6 bases from J, leaving 10 bases between. The CDR3 sequence is 13 residues long. CDR3 sequence (DNA): TGTGCCATCAGTGAGACCCCTACCCATGGCTACACCTTC. Amino acids: CAISETPTHGYTF.

This clone has a count of ten or more. The chain links TRBV4-3 to TRBJ2-3; 9 nucleotides agree with TRBD1. The germline CDR1 and CDR2 sequences are LGHNA and YSLEER. Trimming at V came to 2 bases and at J to 2 bases, leaving 5 bases not matched to a gene. This CDR3 is built from 16 residues. CDR3 sequence: CASSQSTGGPTDTQYF. The CDR3 DNA reads as TGCGCCAGCAGCCAATCCACAGGGGGCCCCACAGATACGCAGTATTTT.

This sequence joins TRBV6-5 and TRBJ2-5; TRBD1 matches at 8 bases. After removal of 4 bases from V and 4 bases from J, the junction contained 5 bases not matched to a gene. Germline CDR1 reads MNHEY; CDR2 reads SVGAGI. The CDR3 length is 14 residues. The CDR3 DNA reads TGTGCCAGCAGTTTAGGACAGGGCCCAGAGACCCAGTACTTC. It yields the protein CASSLGQGPETQYF.

This clone was observed a few times. This chain links TRBV6-5 with TRBJ2-3, with 8 bases aligning to TRBD1. Germline loops: CDR1 MNHEY, CDR2 SVGAGI. The CDR3 is made up of 14 amino acids. V was pared by 5 bases and J by 7 bases, with 8 bases of the junction left unmatched. DNA of the CDR3: TGTGCCAGCAGTACCGGGACAGGACACCATACGCAGTATTTT. The encoded protein is CASSTGTGHHTQYF.

A few counts support this clone. The gene calls are TRBV11-2 and TRBJ2-1, with D perhaps matching TRBD2 (7 bases). The germline gives CDR1 SGHAT, CDR2 FQNNGV. The CDR3 spans 17 residues. V gave up 3 bases and J gave up 2 bases, with 17 bases separating them. In nucleotides, the CDR3 is TGTGCCAGCAGCTTGTGGGGGGGAGAGGGGGCCTACAATGAGCAGTTCTTC. As protein: CASSLWGGEGAYNEQFF.

This clone was counted a few times. This chain joins TRBV28 and TRBJ2-7; 7 bases match TRBD2. The CDR3 sequence is 13 residues long. V shed 10 bases and J 3 bases; nucleotides not matched to a gene: 9. Per the germline V gene, CDR1 is MDHEN and CDR2 is SYDVKM. CDR3 loop: CATRRASGYEQYF. DNA of the CDR3: TGTGCCACCCGCCGGGCTAGCGGCTACGAGCAGTACTTC.

This clone has at least ten counts. V is TRBV14 and J is TRBJ1-1; tentative D call: TRBD1 (5 bases). V was trimmed by 1 base and J by 7 bases, leaving 7 bases between them. The CDR3 has 12 amino acids. Per germline, CDR1 SGHDN and CDR2 FVKESK. CDR3 nucleotide sequence: TGTGCCAGCAGCCAAGCCCAGGGTGAAGCTTTCTTT. Protein sequence: CASSQAQGEAFF.

By share, this clone counts as medium-sized. The chain has TRBV2 and TRBJ1-4; 8 bases align to TRBD1. The CDR3 has 15 amino acids. V trimming: 3 bases; J trimming: 8 bases; junction bases outside the gene matches: 8. Germline V gene sequence: CDR1 SNHLY, CDR2 FYNNEI. The CDR3 sequence is CASSDPGTGQEKLFF. CDR3 DNA: TGTGCCAGCAGTGATCCCGGGACAGGTCAGGAAAAACTGTTTTTT. The whole variable domain, remainder taken from reference TRBV2 and TRBJ1-4, is EPEVTQTPSHQVTQMGQEVILRCVPISNHLYFYWYRQILGQKVEFLVSFYNNEISEKSEIFDDQFSVERPDGSNFTLKIRSTKLEDSAMYFCASSDPGTGQEKLFFGSGTQLSVL.